Each of the 6 T cell receptor beta chains below was sequenced from the same sample in a study of shared clonotypes between healthy human individuals. Sequencing was performed with immunoSEQ multiplex PCR; in TCRdb, only in-frame clones are kept and a portion is missing. This sample yields about 2.1 million clones, of which just over 90% are seen a single time; under 2% belongs to the top ten. Naive CD8 cells, CD45RO-negative and positively selected for CCR7, excluded terminally differentiated effector memory CD45RA+ cells. Input material: naive CD8+ T cells from PBMCs. Every receptor here comes from a man aged 18 to 30 in good health. Some clones in this sample may be carry-over from other donors' samples.

The rearrangement joins TRBV27 to TRBJ2-1; TRBD2 agrees at 11 bases. The V and J ends lost 5 bases and 5 bases, in that order; junction bases with no gene match: 8. CDR1 is MNHEY and CDR2 is SMNVEV in the germline V gene (reference sequence). The CDR3 loop spans 16 amino acids. CDR3: CASSPGTSGTNNEQFF. The CDR3 DNA sequence: TGTGCCAGCAGTCCAGGGACTAGCGGAACGAACAATGAGCAGTTCTTC.

The chain recombines TRBV27 with TRBJ2-1; 7 positions match TRBD2. The V and J ends lost 6 bases and 9 bases, in that order; junction bases with no gene match: 11. Germline CDR1 and CDR2: MNHEY and SMNVEV (reference sequence). The CDR3 has 14 amino acids. CDR3 nucleotides: TGTGCCAGCAGGCCCGGGACTACGAGGAGTGAGCAGTTCTTC. Protein: CASRPGTTRSEQFF.

This clone was counted a few times. The chain carries TRBV30 and TRBJ1-1; D remains ambiguous. CDR1 and CDR2 from the germline V gene are GTSNPN and SVGIG (reference sequence). Trimming left V 0 bases short and J 2 bases short, with 13 bases between. The CDR3 is 15 residues long. The DNA of the CDR3 is TGTGCCTGGAGTGTACTGGCAGGAATTAACACTGAAGCTTTCTTT. As protein: CAWSVLAGINTEAFF.

The V and J genes are TRBV7-3 and TRBJ2-3, with 9 bases aligning to TRBD1. CDR1 is SGHTA, CDR2 FQGTGA, per germline. The CDR3 covers 16 residues. V trimming: 5 bases; J trimming: 4 bases; junction bases outside the gene matches: 10. CDR3 residues: CASSELGTGHADTQYF. CDR3 coding DNA: TGTGCCAGCAGCGAATTAGGGACAGGGCACGCAGATACGCAGTATTTT.

This chain links TRBV6-1 with TRBJ2-4, with D possibly matching TRBD1 (5 bases). The V end was cut by 0 bases, the J end by 0 bases, with 15 bases between. CDR3 length equals 18 residues. Germline V gene sequence: CDR1 MNHNS, CDR2 SASEGT. The chain's CDR3 is CASSEAMRQILAKNIQYF. CDR3 nucleotides: TGTGCCAGCAGTGAAGCCATGAGACAGATCTTAGCCAAAAACATTCAGTACTTC.

The chain has TRBV5-1 and TRBJ2-3; 12 nucleotides match TRBD2. Germline V gene data show CDR1 as SGHRS and CDR2 as YFSETQ. The trim removed 0 bases at V and 2 bases at J, leaving 4 bases unmatched. The CDR3 spans 17 residues. The DNA of the CDR3 is TGCGCCAGCAGCTTGGGGCTAGCGGGAGGGCCCACAGATACGCAGTATTTT. This translates into CASSLGLAGGPTDTQYF.